This T cell receptor beta chain was recorded in a study of vaccination effects on CD4 cells after COVID-19. About the study: Sequencing was preceded by expansion of antigen-specific CD4+ T cells with viral peptide pools in the ViraFEST assay. Study-level findings and limits: There were few convalescent patients in the study and no early post-infection timepoints. Clones induced by infection and by vaccine showed marked clonal contraction late after vaccination.

Germline values: CDR1 MNHNS, CDR2 SASEGT. V trimming: 0 bases; J trimming: 6 bases; junction bases outside the gene matches: 1. The CDR3 contains 14 residues. Worth noting for this clone: The antigen remains unidentified.

Data came from immunoSEQ multiplex PCR; TCRdb stores just in-frame clones and leaves some out. Seen here are tens of thousands of clones, about two thirds observed once, and the top ten hold roughly 4.2%. Subsequent to a culture period of under twelve days, CD4+ T cells were isolated. The chain carries TRBV6-1 and TRBJ1-5; 8 positions agree with TRBD1. This clonotype was obtained from a human donor who received a COVID-19 vaccine. The source was CD4+ T cells from PBMCs cultured without peptide, collected before COVID-19 vaccination. The CDR3 sequence: CASSEATGGQPQHF. In nucleotides, the CDR3 is TGTGCCAGCAGTGAAGCCACAGGGGGTCAGCCCCAGCATTTT.